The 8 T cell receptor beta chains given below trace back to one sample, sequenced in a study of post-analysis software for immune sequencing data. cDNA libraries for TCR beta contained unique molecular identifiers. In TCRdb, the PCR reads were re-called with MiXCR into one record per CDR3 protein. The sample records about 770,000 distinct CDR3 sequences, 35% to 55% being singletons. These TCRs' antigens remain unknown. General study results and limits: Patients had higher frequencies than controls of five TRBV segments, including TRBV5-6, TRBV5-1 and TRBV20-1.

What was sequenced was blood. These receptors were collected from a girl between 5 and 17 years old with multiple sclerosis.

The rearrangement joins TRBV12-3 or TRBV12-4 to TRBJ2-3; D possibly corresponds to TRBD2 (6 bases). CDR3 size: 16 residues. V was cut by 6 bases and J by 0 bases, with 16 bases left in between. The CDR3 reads CASSLYPSASTDTQYF. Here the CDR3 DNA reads TGTGCCAGCAGCCTCTACCCTAGCGCCAGCACAGATACGCAGTATTTT.

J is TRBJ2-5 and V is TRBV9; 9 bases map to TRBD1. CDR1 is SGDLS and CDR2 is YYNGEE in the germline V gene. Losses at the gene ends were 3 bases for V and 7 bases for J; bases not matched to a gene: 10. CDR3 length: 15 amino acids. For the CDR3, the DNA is TGTGCCAGCAGCGGGTTCGACAGGGGGTCTGGGACCCAGTACTTC. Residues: CASSGFDRGSGTQYF.

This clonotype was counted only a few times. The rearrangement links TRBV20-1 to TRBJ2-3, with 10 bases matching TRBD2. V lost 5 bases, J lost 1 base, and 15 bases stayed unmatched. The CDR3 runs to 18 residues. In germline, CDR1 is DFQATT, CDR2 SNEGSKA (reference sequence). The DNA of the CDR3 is TGCAGTGCTCGGGAGGGGGCTAGCGGGAGCGTGCGCACAGATACGCAGTATTTT. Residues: CSAREGASGSVRTDTQYF.

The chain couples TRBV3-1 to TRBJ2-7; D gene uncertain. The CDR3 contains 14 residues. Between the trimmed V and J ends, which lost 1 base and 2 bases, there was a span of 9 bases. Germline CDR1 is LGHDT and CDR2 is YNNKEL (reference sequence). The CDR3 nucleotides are TGTGCCAGCAGCCAAGTAGCCAGTCCCTACGAGCAGTACTTC. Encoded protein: CASSQVASPYEQYF.

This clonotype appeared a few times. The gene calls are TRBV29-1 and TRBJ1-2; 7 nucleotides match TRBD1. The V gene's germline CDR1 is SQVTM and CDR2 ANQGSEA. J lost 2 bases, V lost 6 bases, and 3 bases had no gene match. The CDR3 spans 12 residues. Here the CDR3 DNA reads TGCAGCGTCGACAGGGAGAACTATGGCTACACCTTC. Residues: CSVDRENYGYTF. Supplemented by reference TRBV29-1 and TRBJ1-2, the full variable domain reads SAVISQKPSRDICQRGTSLTIQCQVDSQVTMMFWYRQQPGQSLTLIATANQGSEATYESGFVIDKFPISRPNLTFSTLTVSNMSPEDSSIYLCSVDRENYGYTFGSGTRLTVV.

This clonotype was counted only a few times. The CDR3 loop is CSATTSGRSNEQFF. The CDR3 nucleotides are TGCAGTGCTACGACTAGCGGGAGAAGCAATGAGCAGTTCTTC. The chain employs TRBV20-1 and TRBJ2-1; 12 bases line up with TRBD2. Losses at the gene ends were 4 bases for V and 6 bases for J; bases not matched to a gene: 4. The CDR3 sequence is 14 residues long. Germline V gene data show CDR1 as DFQATT and CDR2 as SNEGSKA (reference sequence).

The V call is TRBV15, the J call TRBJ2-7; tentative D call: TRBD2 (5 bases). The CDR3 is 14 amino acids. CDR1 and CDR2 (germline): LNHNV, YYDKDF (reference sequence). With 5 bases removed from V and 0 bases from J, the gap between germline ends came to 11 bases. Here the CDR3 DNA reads TGTGCCACCAGCGGACGGGGAGCCTCCTACGAGCAGTACTTC. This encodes CATSGRGASYEQYF.

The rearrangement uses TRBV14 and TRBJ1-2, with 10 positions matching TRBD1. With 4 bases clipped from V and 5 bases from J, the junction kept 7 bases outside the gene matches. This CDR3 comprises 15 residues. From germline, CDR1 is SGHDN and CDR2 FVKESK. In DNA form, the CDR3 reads TGTGCCAGCAGCCCCGAGGGACAGGGGACATATGGCTACACCTTC. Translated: CASSPEGQGTYGYTF.